The sequence of this T cell receptor beta chain was determined in a study of T-cell reconstitution after alpha-beta-depleted transplantation in children. Study-level findings and limits: The study reportedly traced alpha-beta T cells about two months after transplant to several hundred expanded graft clones. T cells produced anew were the main source of T-cell counts and diversity one year after transplant. Some patients' high day-60 TCRbeta diversity was attributed to recipient cells surviving conditioning.

Unique molecular identifiers featured in how the TCRbeta library was prepared. MiXCR, applied by TCRdb to the PCR reads, yields one record per CDR3 protein. The sample carries about 900,000 distinct CDR3 sequences, less than 30% recorded once. CDR1 is SGDLS and CDR2 is YYNGEE in the germline V gene. Deletions cut 4 bases from V and 5 bases from J, with 12 bases between. There are 13 residues in the CDR3. This clonotype was recorded a few times. What it binds is not known. Here the sequenced sample was PBMCs, mostly from graft donor cells, taken 360 days after TCRalphabeta/CD19-depleted stem cell transplant. The rearrangement links TRBV9 to TRBJ2-5; D possibly corresponds to TRBD1 (6 bases). The sequence came from a boy younger than two who had a stem cell transplant for SCID, so the T cells may come from the graft donor. Here the CDR3 DNA reads TGTGCCAGCAGCAAATACAGGGAGGAGACCCAGTACTTC. Translation: CASSKYREETQYF. The whole variable domain, remainder taken from reference TRBV9 and TRBJ2-5, is DSGVTQTPKHLITATGQRVTLRCSPRSGDLSVYWYQQSLDQGLQFLIQYYNGEERAKGNILERFSAQQFPDLHSELNLSSLELGDSALYFCASSKYREETQYFGPGTRLLVL.